These T cell receptor beta chains were read from a single sample in a study of human T cells and chemical hapten exposure. MiXCR, run by TCRdb on the RACE reads, gives a single entry per CDR3 protein. Among more than 85,000 distinct CDR3 sequences listed, approximately 10% were seen once. The sample here was whole blood, taken in connection with sensitization to the hapten diphenylcyclopropenone (DPC). These TCRs come from a man aged 35-49 years with alopecia areata. Some clones in this sample may be carry-over from other donors' samples. The CDR3 runs from the conserved cysteine through the conserved F or W. D genes are given only for firm matches. Not all rows give a size; the values are once, few, many and, for expanded clones, a class.

TRBJ2-2 TRBV30 NA NA CAWSLEQTTGELFF TGTGCCTGGAGTTTAGAACAGACCACCGGGGAGCTGTTTTTT
TRBJ1-5 TRBV2 NA NA CASSRTGKAGNQPQHF TGTGCCAGCAGCAGAACAGGGAAGGCGGGCAATCAGCCCCAGCATTTT
TRBJ2-2 TRBV29-1 NA NA CSAVGQPRTGELFF TGCAGTGCGGTCGGACAGCCACGCACCGGGGAGCTGTTTTTT
TRBJ2-1 TRBV7-2 few NA CASSSYLARDEQFF TGTGCCAGCAGCTCCTACCTCGCTAGGGATGAGCAGTTCTTC
TRBJ2-2 TRBV27 few TRBD2 CASSLNPLARNTGELFF TGTGCCAGCAGTTTAAACCCACTAGCGAGAAACACCGGGGAGCTGTTTTTT
TRBJ1-6 TRBV5-1 many NA CASSLWSMDSGRLDSPLHF TGCGCCAGCAGCTTGTGGTCTATGGACTCCGGACGTCTGGATTCACCCCTCCACTTT
TRBJ2-5 TRBV6-5 few NA CASSYSKLVYQETQYF TGTGCCAGCAGTTACTCGAAACTAGTTTATCAAGAGACCCAGTACTTC
TRBJ2-1 TRBV27 few TRBD2 CASSPPGLPYNEQFF TGTGCCAGCAGTCCACCGGGACTACCATACAATGAGCAGTTCTTC
TRBJ1-5 TRBV6-1 NA NA CASNPGTGGHQPQHF TGTGCCAGCAACCCTGGAACGGGGGGGCATCAGCCCCAGCATTTT
TRBJ2-4 TRBV28 few TRBD2 CASSLEGLAGGLNIQYF TGTGCCAGCAGTTTAGAGGGACTAGCGGGAGGTCTTAACATTCAGTACTTC
TRBJ2-7 TRBV28 NA NA CASSPGQGLQYF TGTGCCAGCAGTCCGGGGCAGGGATTGCAGTACTTC
TRBJ2-7 TRBV20-1 NA NA CGSTGEGEQYF TGCGGATCTACAGGGGAGGGCGAGCAGTACTTC
TRBJ1-5 TRBV7-9 NA NA CASSLQDNQPQHF TGTGCCAGCAGCTTGCAGGACAATCAGCCCCAGCATTTT
TRBJ2-3 TRBV7-2 NA NA CASREQSTDTQYF TGTGCCAGCAGGGAACAGTCCACAGATACGCAGTATTTT
TRBJ2-5 TRBV6-2/TRBV6-3 NA TRBD2 CASTTSGNGETQYF TGTGCCAGCACGACTAGCGGGAATGGGGAGACCCAGTACTTC
TRBJ2-3 TRBV29-1 NA NA CSVEAEARTDTQYF TGCAGCGTTGAAGCGGAAGCTCGCACAGATACGCAGTATTTT
TRBJ1-6 TRBV30 NA NA CAWSVYRENSPLHF TGTGCCTGGAGTGTGTACAGGGAGAATTCACCCCTCCACTTT
TRBJ2-5 TRBV6-6 many TRBD2 CASSLGRAVQETQYF TGTGCCAGCAGCTTGGGGAGGGCGGTCCAAGAGACCCAGTACTTC
TRBJ2-3 TRBV7-8 few NA CASTVIPSTDTQYF TGTGCCAGCACGGTGATTCCTAGCACAGATACGCAGTATTTT
TRBJ2-1 TRBV6-1 NA TRBD2 CASSEPSGSSYNEQFF TGTGCCAGCAGTGAACCCAGCGGGAGTTCCTACAATGAGCAGTTCTTC
TRBJ2-1 TRBV10-3 few NA CAISRAEGSYNEQFF TGTGCCATCTCCCGAGCGGAGGGCTCCTACAATGAGCAGTTCTTC
TRBJ1-1 TRBV20-1 few NA CSAGGGRDTEAFF TGCAGTGCTGGCGGGGGGCGGGACACTGAAGCTTTCTTT
TRBJ2-3 TRBV24-1 many NA CATSERSLDTQYF TGTGCCACCAGTGAGAGGAGCTTAGATACGCAGTATTTT
TRBJ2-5 TRBV20-1 NA TRBD1 CSASPEGAGGETQYF TGCAGTGCTAGTCCTGAGGGGGCAGGGGGAGAGACCCAGTACTTC
TRBJ2-1 TRBV28 NA NA CASSLWASQTSRGLRLYNEQFF TGTGCCAGCAGTTTATGGGCTAGCCAAACATCCAGAGGTCTACGACTATACAATGAGCAGTTCTTC
TRBJ1-5 TRBV12-3/TRBV12-4 few NA CASRKQSNQPQHF TGTGCCAGCAGAAAACAGAGCAATCAGCCCCAGCATTTT
TRBJ2-1 TRBV12-3/TRBV12-4 few TRBD2 CASSKRGEAGGRSEQFF TGTGCCAGCAGTAAGAGGGGGGAGGCGGGAGGGCGTTCTGAGCAGTTCTTC
TRBJ2-3 TRBV5-1 many NA CASSLAVSGTDTQYF TGCGCCAGCAGCTTGGCGGTCAGCGGCACAGATACGCAGTATTTT
TRBJ2-1 TRBV14 few NA CASSQEVGRLGEQFF TGTGCCAGCAGCCAAGAGGTTGGGAGGTTAGGTGAGCAGTTCTTC
TRBJ1-5 TRBV6-4 many NA CASSTLTGRNQPQHF TGTGCCAGCAGCACGTTAACAGGTCGCAATCAGCCCCAGCATTTT
TRBJ2-3 TRBV6-5 NA NA CASTPVGAGDTQYF TGTGCCAGCACCCCGGTGGGGGCAGGGGATACGCAGTATTTT
TRBJ2-3 TRBV6-5 NA TRBD1 CASSYRGLDTQYF TGTGCCAGCAGTTACAGGGGGCTGGATACGCAGTATTTT
TRBJ2-7 TRBV7-2 few NA CASSQGRDGEQYF TGTGCCAGCAGCCAGGGCCGGGATGGAGAGCAGTACTTC
TRBJ2-6 TRBV20-1 few TRBD2 CSARDRLAGGRGANVLTF TGCAGTGCTAGAGATCGACTAGCGGGAGGGCGCGGGGCCAACGTCCTGACTTTC
TRBJ2-5 TRBV4-1 few TRBD2 CASSLAGEGGSETQYF TGCGCCAGCAGCCTTGCCGGGGAGGGTGGCTCGGAGACCCAGTACTTC
TRBJ1-5 TRBV19 NA NA CASSKTPLRRDRQPQHF TGTGCCAGTAGTAAGACTCCACTTAGGAGGGATCGTCAGCCCCAGCATTTT
TRBJ2-3 TRBV12-5 NA TRBD2 CASGLGLAAYTDTQYF TGTGCTAGTGGTTTGGGACTAGCGGCCTACACAGATACGCAGTATTTT
TRBJ2-3 TRBV7-2 NA NA CASSLGSDRSPREYF TGTGCCAGCAGCTTAGGTTCGGACCGCTCCCCGCGGGAGTATTTT
TRBJ1-3 TRBV6-5 many NA CASSRGTAGSGNTIYF TGTGCCAGCAGTCGCGGGACCGCGGGCTCTGGAAACACCATATATTTT
TRBJ2-6 TRBV7-9 few NA CASSWEGATGANVLTF TGTGCCAGCAGCTGGGAGGGGGCTACTGGGGCCAACGTCCTGACTTTC
TRBJ1-5 TRBV20-1 many NA CSASAFQGTQPQHF TGCAGTGCTAGCGCCTTCCAGGGGACTCAGCCCCAGCATTTT
TRBJ2-6 TRBV9 few NA CASSQQGSGANVLTF TGTGCCAGCAGCCAACAGGGTTCTGGGGCCAACGTCCTGACTTTC
TRBJ2-3 TRBV18 many NA CASSLARTDTQYF TGTGCCAGCTCACTAGCTCGCACAGATACGCAGTATTTT
TRBJ2-1 TRBV14 NA TRBD2 CAGSQKAGISYEQFF TGTGCCGGCAGCCAGAAAGCGGGAATCAGCTATGAGCAGTTCTTC
TRBJ2-7 TRBV18 many NA CASSPSRREWNEQYF TGTGCCAGCTCACCATCGAGACGGGAGTGGAACGAGCAGTACTTC
TRBJ2-5 TRBV25-1 few TRBD1 CASSDPTGTGETQYF TGTGCCAGCAGTGACCCCACAGGGACAGGAGAGACCCAGTACTTC
TRBJ1-6 TRBV6-2/TRBV6-3 NA NA CASRPDSRPSPLHF TGTGCCAGCAGACCCGACAGCCGCCCTTCACCCCTCCACTTT
TRBJ1-2 TRBV29-1 many NA CSVDRAKAFNYGYTF TGCAGCGTTGACCGGGCCAAGGCCTTTAACTATGGCTACACCTTC
TRBJ1-5 TRBV19 few NA CASTTGGGNQPQHF TGTGCCAGTACTACAGGCGGGGGCAATCAGCCCCAGCATTTT
TRBJ2-5 TRBV5-5 many TRBD2 CASSSLGTSGNQETQYF TGTGCCAGCAGCTCGCTTGGGACTAGCGGAAACCAAGAGACCCAGTACTTC
TRBJ2-6 TRBV20-1 few NA CSARDPGATSGANVLTF TGCAGTGCTAGAGATCCAGGGGCTACCTCTGGGGCCAACGTCCTGACTTTC
TRBJ2-3 TRBV28 few NA CASRAPSSSTDTQYF TGTGCCAGCAGAGCCCCTTCGTCTAGCACAGATACGCAGTATTTT
TRBJ1-1 TRBV5-6 many NA CASSFRQESEAFF TGTGCCAGCAGCTTTCGACAGGAGTCTGAAGCTTTCTTT
TRBJ2-5 TRBV10-3 NA TRBD1 CATSPGGTGATQETQYF TGTGCCACTTCTCCGGGAGGGACAGGGGCCACCCAAGAGACCCAGTACTTC
TRBJ2-1 TRBV15 NA TRBD2 CATSREIAGEDEQFF TGTGCCACCAGCAGAGAGATAGCGGGAGAGGATGAGCAGTTCTTC
TRBJ1-4 TRBV2 few TRBD1 CASSDRGQGGEKLFF TGTGCCAGCAGTGACAGGGGACAGGGCGGGGAAAAACTGTTTTTT
TRBJ2-3 TRBV5-1 medium-sized TRBD2 CASSLGASGLASDTQYF TGCGCCAGCAGCTTGGGGGCTTCGGGACTAGCGTCCGATACGCAGTATTTT